The clone carrying this TCR beta chain was observed at least ten times. Its antigen is undetermined. Trimming removed 1 base from V and 7 bases from J; junction bases left unmatched: 5. The germline V gene encodes CDR1 SEHNR and CDR2 FQNEAQ (reference sequence). The CDR3 totals 14 residues. This specimen belongs to a study of T-cell reconstitution after alpha-beta-depleted transplantation in children. Broader study findings: Among T cells one year after transplant, newly produced cells accounted for most counts and diversity. Surviving recipient cells, namely T cells and thymic progenitors, were the source of high day-60 TCRbeta diversity in some patients. About two months after transplant, alpha-beta T cells reportedly came from several hundred expanded graft clones.

The TCRbeta library incorporated unique molecular identifiers. MiXCR, run by TCRdb on the PCR reads, gives a single entry per CDR3 protein. Here the sample spans fewer than 550,000 distinct CDR3 sequences, 10% to 13% being singletons. This chain links TRBV7-9 with TRBJ2-3; 7 bases map to TRBD2. The sequences come from PBMCs, collected before TCRalphabeta/CD19-depleted stem cell transplant. This clonotype was sampled from a child aged 2 to 15 with inherited bone marrow failure, due to receive a stem cell transplant. Here the CDR3 reads CASSLVGGPNTQYF. The CDR3 DNA follows: TGTGCCAGCAGCTTAGTGGGAGGGCCAAATACGCAGTATTTT.